These 9 T cell receptor beta chains were all obtained from the same sample, sequenced in a study of human versus mouse CDR3 diversity and MHC coevolution. Profiling relied on immunoSEQ multiplex PCR, and the TCRdb table lists in-frame clones only, not all of them. The sample lists around 59,000 clones; around 94% were seen once. Sequencing was done on a sample of naive CD4+ T cells from blood. Subset here: CD45RO-negative CD62L-positive naive CD4 T cells. The receptors were sampled from a person in their sixties or seventies in good health.

This sequence joins TRBV2 and TRBJ1-5; 10 bases agree with TRBD1. With 8 bases clipped from V and 4 bases from J, the junction kept 8 bases outside the gene matches. The CDR3 contains 15 residues. Per germline, CDR1 SNHLY and CDR2 FYNNEI. The CDR3 region is CASAPGQGWNQPQHF. The CDR3 DNA reads as TGTGCCAGCGCCCCGGGACAGGGGTGGAATCAGCCCCAGCATTTT.

This chain's CDR3 is CSVLQGASGELFF. DNA for the CDR3: TGCAGCGTTCTACAGGGGGCCAGCGGGGAGCTGTTTTTT. V usage is TRBV29-1 and J usage is TRBJ2-2, with 9 positions matching TRBD1. CDR3 length: 13 amino acids. Germline-derived CDR1 and CDR2 are SQVTM and ANQGSEA. V shed 5 bases and J 7 bases; nucleotides not matched to a gene: 5.

The chain combines TRBV15 with TRBJ2-7, with D unclear. Germline loops: CDR1 LNHNV, CDR2 YYDKDF (reference sequence). CDR3 length: 13 residues. V shed 0 bases and J shed 3 bases, with 6 bases lying between them. Here the CDR3 reads CATSRDRGYEQYF. The DNA of the CDR3 is TGTGCCACCAGCAGAGATCGCGGCTACGAGCAGTACTTC.

Only a few counts were recorded for this clone. The V gene is TRBV7-9, the J gene TRBJ2-1; 7 nucleotides agree with TRBD2. This CDR3 region has 16 residues. V dropped 2 bases and J dropped 4; count of bases not matched to a gene: 8. Germline lookup yields CDR1 SEHNR and CDR2 FQNEAQ (reference sequence). The CDR3 here is CASSLSLADLYNEQFF. DNA for the CDR3: TGTGCCAGCAGCTTATCGCTAGCGGACTTATACAATGAGCAGTTCTTC.

The chain couples TRBV6-1 to TRBJ2-1; 10 bases agree with TRBD2. Germline trimming cut 8 bases from V and 5 bases from J; bases unmatched to any gene: 3. CDR1 and CDR2 (germline): MNHNS, SASEGT. The CDR3 is 13 amino acids. The CDR3 is CASVLAGDNEQFF. CDR3 DNA sequence: TGTGCCAGCGTCCTAGCGGGGGACAATGAGCAGTTCTTC.

The rearrangement joins TRBV27 to TRBJ1-2; the match to TRBD1 covers 8 bases. Germline V gene lookup returns CDR1 MNHEY and CDR2 SMNVEV (reference sequence). The CDR3 is made up of 15 amino acids. J gave up 4 bases and V 7 bases, and 11 bases lay outside the gene matches. The CDR3 sequence: CASTSGQGGIYGYTF. For the CDR3, the DNA is TGTGCCAGCACATCCGGACAGGGCGGCATCTATGGCTACACCTTC.

This chain uses TRBV29-1 with TRBJ1-1; D perhaps matches TRBD1 (5 bases). Trimming shortened V by 5 bases and J by 4 bases, and 8 bases separated the two germline ends. This CDR3 has 11 amino acids. Germline loops: CDR1 SQVTM, CDR2 ANQGSEA. In DNA, the CDR3 is TGCAGCGTTTCGGGGGGCACTGAAGCTTTCTTT. Residues: CSVSGGTEAFF.

This chain links TRBV27 with TRBJ2-5, with a tentative D call TRBD1 (7 bases). The end of the DNA fits TRBJ2-7 better, so the J call may be wrong. The CDR3 totals 15 residues. Germline CDR1 reads MNHEY; CDR2 reads SMNVEV (reference sequence). The CDR3 region is CASSTNDREVAEQYF. DNA for the CDR3: TGTGCCAGCAGTACGAACGACAGGGAGGTGGCCGAGCAGTACTTC.

CDR3 DNA sequence: TGTGCCAGCAGTGAGTCTAGCGGCAGGGTA. Its protein is CASSESSGRV. This chain uses TRBV6-4 with TRBJ2-7; TRBD2 matches at 7 bases. This CDR3 is built from 10 residues. The germline V gene encodes CDR1 MRHNA and CDR2 SNTAGT.